Below, 22 T cell receptor beta chains from the same sample are listed, as sequenced in a study of blood T cell repertoires in COVID-19. Sequenced by immunoSEQ multiplex PCR; TCRdb stores in-frame clones only, minus some. The sample holds 100,000 to 150,000 clones, around nine tenths seen once. Sequencing was carried out using peripheral blood. These receptors were obtained from a woman in her sixties or seventies with COVID-19, enrolled during active disease.

The rearrangement joins TRBV19 to TRBJ1-5; possibly TRBD1 for D (5 bases). Trimming shortened V by 3 bases and J by 0 bases, and 9 bases separated the two germline ends. This CDR3 spans 15 amino acids. CDR1 is LNHDA, CDR2 SQIVND, per germline (reference sequence). DNA of the CDR3: TGTGCCAGTAGTATGGGCAGGGCTAGCAATCAGCCCCAGCATTTT. Translated, it gives CASSMGRASNQPQHF.

The gene calls are TRBV5-1 and TRBJ2-2, with D possibly matching TRBD1 (6 bases). Germline V lookup: CDR1 SGHRS, CDR2 YFSETQ. Trimming shortened V by 5 bases and J by 5 bases, and 13 bases separated the two germline ends. CDR3 size: 14 residues. The CDR3 sequence: CASRATGGTGELFF. CDR3 DNA: TGCGCCAGCAGGGCGACAGGTGGGACCGGGGAGCTGTTTTTT. The full variable domain, its missing parts supplied by reference TRBV5-1 and TRBJ2-2, is KAGVTQTPRYLIKTRGQQVTLSCSPISGHRSVSWYQQTPGQGLQFLFEYFSETQRNKGNFPGRFSGRQFSNSRSEMNVSTLELGDSALYLCASRATGGTGELFFGEGSRLTVL.

The chain joins TRBV6-2 or TRBV6-3 to TRBJ2-1; tentative D call: TRBD1 (5 bases). Deletions cut 3 bases from V and 7 bases from J, with 10 bases between. This CDR3 region has 13 residues. CDR1 and CDR2 (germline): MNHEY, SVGEGT. CDR3 DNA sequence: TGTGCCAGCAGTTATTGGCAGGGAAATGAGCAGTTCTTC. This codes for CASSYWQGNEQFF.

The chain has TRBV2 and TRBJ1-1; unclear D gene. Germline loops: CDR1 SNHLY, CDR2 FYNNEI. CDR3 size: 12 residues. The V and J ends lost 2 bases and 1 base respectively, with 2 bases between them. The CDR3 DNA follows: TGTGCCAGCAGTGAACGGAACACTGAAGCTTTCTTT. It specifies CASSERNTEAFF.

V usage is TRBV10-3 and J usage is TRBJ1-1, with 11 positions matching TRBD1. CDR3 length: 15 amino acids. After removal of 3 bases from V and 4 bases from J, the junction contained 4 bases not matched to a gene. The germline V gene has CDR1 ENHRY and CDR2 SYGVKD. Here the CDR3 reads CAISDAGTGGTEAFF. DNA for the CDR3: TGTGCCATCAGTGATGCCGGGACAGGGGGCACTGAAGCTTTCTTT.

The chain joins TRBV10-3 to TRBJ1-1; 7 nucleotides align to TRBD1. Trimming took 4 bases from V and 6 from J; bases not matched to a gene: 8. Germline CDR1 and CDR2: ENHRY and SYGVKD. The CDR3 loop spans 14 amino acids. The CDR3 DNA reads as TGTGCCATCAGTGGGCGACAGGGCTTCGCTGAAGCTTTCTTT. Protein: CAISGRQGFAEAFF.

The chain joins TRBV18 to TRBJ1-3; no reliable D call. Trimming took 3 bases from V and 3 from J, leaving 9 bases between them. The CDR3 has 14 amino acids. Germline V gene sequence: CDR1 KGHSH, CDR2 LQKENI. CDR3 amino acids: CASSPAGDGNTIYF. The CDR3 DNA follows: TGTGCCAGCTCACCTGCGGGTGATGGAAACACCATATATTTT.

J is TRBJ2-1 and V is TRBV5-1; 14 bases are shared with TRBD2. Germline values: CDR1 SGHRS, CDR2 YFSETQ. V shed 4 bases, J shed 3 bases, and the junction held 15 bases outside the gene matches. The CDR3 is made up of 20 amino acids. DNA of the CDR3: TGCGCCAGCAGCCTTCCCCTAGGACTAGCGGGGGGTCTAGACTACAATGAGCAGTTCTTC. It yields the protein CASSLPLGLAGGLDYNEQFF. Variable domain in full (rest from reference TRBV5-1 and TRBJ2-1): KAGVTQTPRYLIKTRGQQVTLSCSPISGHRSVSWYQQTPGQGLQFLFEYFSETQRNKGNFPGRFSGRQFSNSRSEMNVSTLELGDSALYLCASSLPLGLAGGLDYNEQFFGPGTRLTVL.

The rearrangement joins TRBV7-8 to TRBJ1-5; D may be TRBD1 (5 bases). V lost 3 bases to trimming and J lost 3 bases, with 12 bases between them. This CDR3 spans 15 amino acids. The germline V gene has CDR1 SGHVS and CDR2 FQNEAQ. Written as DNA, the CDR3 is TGTGCCAGCAGCTTGGGGGGATCCGTCAATCAGCCCCAGCATTTT. It is translated as CASSLGGSVNQPQHF. Complete variable domain (other parts from reference TRBV7-8 and TRBJ1-5): GAGVSQSPRYKVAKRGQDVALRCDPISGHVSLFWYQQALGQGPEFLTYFQNEAQLDKSGLPSDRFFAERPEGSVSTLKIQRTQQEDSAVYLCASSLGGSVNQPQHFGDGTRLSIL.

This clone was seen a handful of times. The V gene is TRBV6-5, the J gene TRBJ1-5, with TRBD1 identical over 8 bases. The CDR3 is 14 residues long. Germline V gives CDR1 MNHEY, CDR2 SVGAGI. The ends lost 5 bases at V and 2 bases at J; junction bases unmatched: 2. CDR3 coding DNA: TGTGCCAGCAGTCCAGGGGGCCGCAATCAGCCCCAGCATTTT. Amino acid sequence: CASSPGGRNQPQHF.

The chain carries TRBV4-1 and TRBJ2-3; D unresolved. CDR3 length: 16 residues. The germline gives CDR1 MGHRA, CDR2 YSYEKL. Trimming cost V 5 bases and J 2 bases, with 17 bases left between them. CDR3 DNA sequence: TGCGCCAGCAGCAAATCATCGGGTATACCCACAGATACGCAGTATTTT. Its protein product is CASSKSSGIPTDTQYF.

V gene TRBV30 combines with J gene TRBJ2-7; weak D call: TRBD2 (6 bases). Germline-derived CDR1 and CDR2 are GTSNPN and SVGIG (reference sequence). The CDR3 extends over 14 amino acids. V shed 0 bases and J shed 2 bases, with 11 bases lying between them. DNA for the CDR3: TGTGCCTGGAGTGTAGGACCGGGAGCCTACGAGCAGTACTTC. Protein product: CAWSVGPGAYEQYF. Looking up the rest from reference TRBV30 and TRBJ2-7 gives the full variable domain: SQTIHQWPATLVQPVGSPLSLECTVEGTSNPNLYWYRQAAGRGLQLLFYSVGIGQISSEVPQNLSASRPQDRQFILSSKKLLLSDSGFYLCAWSVGPGAYEQYFGPGTRLTVT.

The rearrangement joins TRBV5-6 to TRBJ2-2, with 9 positions matching TRBD1. There are 14 residues in the CDR3. V lost 2 bases to trimming and J lost 6 bases; unmatched junction nucleotides: 2. Germline CDR1 is SGHDT and CDR2 is YYEEEE. In DNA form, the CDR3 reads TGTGCCAGCAGCTTCCGACAGGGGGCCGGGGAGCTGTTTTTT. Translating gives CASSFRQGAGELFF.

The chain combines TRBV3-1 (or the pseudogene TRBV3-2) with TRBJ2-3; 7 bases map to TRBD2. Germline V CDR1 and CDR2: LGHDT, YNNKEL (reference sequence). The J segment lost 4 bases and the V segment lost 4 bases, leaving 8 bases of the junction unmatched. This CDR3 is 15 amino acids long. As DNA, the CDR3 is TGTGCCAGCAGCCCGCGGACTAGTCGAGCAGATACGCAGTATTTT. Translation: CASSPRTSRADTQYF.

The chain joins TRBV19 to TRBJ2-2; the D gene is possibly TRBD1 (5 bases). The CDR3 covers 15 residues. CDR1 LNHDA and CDR2 SQIVND come from the germline V gene (reference sequence). V was trimmed by 5 bases and J by 1 base, leaving 11 bases between them. CDR3: CASSGANRNTGELFF. As DNA, the CDR3 is TGTGCCAGTAGTGGGGCAAATCGGAACACCGGGGAGCTGTTTTTT.

CDR3 region: CASSYSRQGNSPLHF. CDR3 coding DNA: TGTGCCAGCAGTTACTCGAGGCAGGGTAATTCACCCCTCCACTTT. J is TRBJ1-6 and V is TRBV6-5; perhaps TRBD1 as D (5 bases). This CDR3 spans 15 amino acids. CDR1 MNHEY and CDR2 SVGAGI come from the germline V gene. Trimming removed 0 bases at V and 6 bases at J, with 9 bases between.

The chain carries TRBV7-8 and TRBJ2-7; D may be TRBD2 (5 bases). Between the trimmed V and J ends, which lost 0 bases and 3 bases, there was a span of 12 bases. This CDR3 contains 15 residues. Looked up from germline, CDR1 is SGHVS and CDR2 is FQNEAQ. The CDR3 bases are TGTGCCAGCAGCTTAGCAACCGGAGAGGGCTACGAGCAGTACTTC. Translated: CASSLATGEGYEQYF.

Comment on this clone: Other DNA sequences in this sample translate to the same CDR3. The chain employs TRBV19 and TRBJ2-2, with D possibly matching TRBD1 (5 bases). Germline-derived CDR1 and CDR2 are LNHDA and SQIVND (reference sequence). This CDR3 is built from 15 residues. Trimming removed 3 bases at V and 1 base at J, with 9 bases between. The CDR3 region has the DNA TGTGCCAGTAGTATCGTCAGGGTGAACACCGGGGAGCTGTTTTTT. Its protein is CASSIVRVNTGELFF.

The chain employs TRBV7-9 and TRBJ2-7, with TRBD2 matching over 7 bases. In germline, CDR1 is SEHNR, CDR2 FQNEAQ (reference sequence). V dropped 4 bases and J dropped 12; count of bases not matched to a gene: 9. The CDR3 runs to 12 residues. The CDR3 protein is CASSSGLDLGYF. The CDR3 region has the DNA TGTGCCAGCAGCTCCGGACTAGACCTCGGGTACTTC.

Turning to this clone: One junction end does not reproduce the germline sequence, and a read error may be involved. The rearrangement uses TRBV12-3 or TRBV12-4 and TRBJ2-3; the D gene is possibly TRBD2 (6 bases). CDR3 length: 13 amino acids. CDR3 coding DNA: TGTGCCAGCAGCCCATTGGAGGGGCTAGCGAGCGGTTTT. Encoded protein: CASSPLEGLASGF.

This chain links TRBV21-1 with TRBJ2-5; the table's D call of TRBD1 was not tested on the DNA. TRBV21-1 is a documented pseudogene. This CDR3 contains 12 residues. CDR3 amino acids: CASNGTRETQYF. CDR3 nucleotides: TGTGCCAGCAACGGGACAAGGGAAACCCAGTACTTC.

In its sample, this clone was seen once. The genes are TRBV18 and TRBJ2-7; 7 nucleotides match TRBD1. The CDR3 is 14 amino acids. J gave up 1 base and V 1 base, and 1 base lay outside the gene matches. In germline, CDR1 is KGHSH, CDR2 LQKENI. CDR3 in DNA: TGTGCCAGCTCACCACAGGGGGCTTCCTACGAGCAGTACTTC. This codes for CASSPQGASYEQYF.